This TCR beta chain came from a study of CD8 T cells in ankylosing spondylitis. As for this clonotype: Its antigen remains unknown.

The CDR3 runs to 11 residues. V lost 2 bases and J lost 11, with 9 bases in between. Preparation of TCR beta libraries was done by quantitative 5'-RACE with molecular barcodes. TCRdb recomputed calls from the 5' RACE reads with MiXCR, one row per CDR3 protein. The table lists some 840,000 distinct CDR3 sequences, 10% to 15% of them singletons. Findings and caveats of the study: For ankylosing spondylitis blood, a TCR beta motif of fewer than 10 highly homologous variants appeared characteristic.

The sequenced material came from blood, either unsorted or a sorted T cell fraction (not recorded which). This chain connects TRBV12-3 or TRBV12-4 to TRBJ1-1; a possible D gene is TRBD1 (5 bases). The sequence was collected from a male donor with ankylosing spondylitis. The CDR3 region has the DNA TGTGCCAGCAGTTTAAGGCGGGGGGCTTTCTTT. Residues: CASSLRRGAFF.